This is a list of T cell receptor beta chains from one sample in a study of cytomegalovirus exposure and HLA in healthy donors. TCRdb's copy holds only in-frame clones and misses some; the assay was immunoSEQ multiplex PCR. The sample records about 130,000 clones, 89% being singletons. Material for sequencing was PBMCs. These receptors originate from a woman aged 18-29 years in good health and CMV-seropositive. Each CDR3 is given with its conserved first and last residue.

j_gene: TRBJ2-1; v_gene: TRBV19; CDR3aa: CASSPGYNEQFF
j_gene: TRBJ1-1; v_gene: TRBV29-1; CDR3aa: CSVEVAGILNTEAFF
j_gene: TRBJ1-3; v_gene: TRBV7-2; CDR3aa: CASSPVGGSGNTIYF
j_gene: TRBJ1-2; v_gene: TRBV5-6; CDR3aa: CASSLAGLGYGYTF
j_gene: TRBJ2-3; v_gene: TRBV5-4; CDR3aa: CASTVKRGNTDTQYF
j_gene: TRBJ2-5; v_gene: TRBV5-4; CDR3aa: CASSLAGRHHF
j_gene: TRBJ2-1; v_gene: TRBV5-1; CDR3aa: CASRFSGYNEQFF
j_gene: TRBJ2-1; v_gene: TRBV6-5; CDR3aa: CASSIGDRGALRQFF
j_gene: TRBJ2-3; v_gene: TRBV5-4; CDR3aa: CASSSPLAGSTDTQYF
j_gene: TRBJ2-1; v_gene: TRBV7-2; CDR3aa: CASSLGPGQFF
j_gene: TRBJ2-1; v_gene: TRBV19; CDR3aa: CASSPSGGPYNEQFF
j_gene: TRBJ2-5; v_gene: TRBV11-3; CDR3aa: CASSLRNPTGVETQYF
j_gene: TRBJ1-2; v_gene: TRBV5-1; CDR3aa: CASSLGSTGIYGYTF
j_gene: TRBJ2-7; v_gene: TRBV4-2; CDR3aa: CASSQERTGGVYEQYF
j_gene: TRBJ1-1; v_gene: TRBV4-1; CDR3aa: CASSQATDRATEAFF
j_gene: TRBJ2-7; v_gene: TRBV7-6; CDR3aa: CASSSGVPYEQYF
j_gene: TRBJ2-3; v_gene: TRBV27; CDR3aa: CASSLPGSTDTQYF
j_gene: TRBJ2-3; v_gene: TRBV7-2; CDR3aa: CASSFGSDTQYF
j_gene: TRBJ1-5; v_gene: TRBV7-9; CDR3aa: CASSRALTGTGDNQPQHF
j_gene: TRBJ1-2; v_gene: TRBV7-2; CDR3aa: CASSLGGLYGYTF
j_gene: TRBJ2-7; v_gene: TRBV9; CDR3aa: CASSPTRGSSYEQYF
j_gene: TRBJ2-5; v_gene: TRBV27; CDR3aa: CASSHELAGGLETQYF
j_gene: TRBJ2-5; v_gene: TRBV7-6; CDR3aa: CASSPILAGGLQETQYF
j_gene: TRBJ2-5; v_gene: TRBV19; CDR3aa: CASGDSNQETQYF
j_gene: TRBJ1-6; v_gene: TRBV4-1; CDR3aa: CASSQDGDSPHRRAQPLHF
j_gene: TRBJ1-5; v_gene: TRBV5-8; CDR3aa: CASSPPWTGHDQPQHF
j_gene: TRBJ2-7; v_gene: TRBV27; CDR3aa: CASSYGTSYEQYF
j_gene: TRBJ2-5; v_gene: TRBV7-2; CDR3aa: CASSLGLGGKETQYF
j_gene: TRBJ1-5; v_gene: TRBV28; CDR3aa: CASSFVDRADRQPQHF
j_gene: TRBJ2-2; v_gene: TRBV4-2; CDR3aa: CASSQLSGGGAGELFF
j_gene: TRBJ1-4; v_gene: TRBV25-1; CDR3aa: CASIGTGLGEKLFF
j_gene: TRBJ1-5; v_gene: TRBV6-5; CDR3aa: CASSLQMQGKQPQHF
j_gene: TRBJ1-6; v_gene: TRBV11-2; CDR3aa: CASSPPAGNLSPLHF
j_gene: TRBJ1-2; v_gene: TRBV6-5; CDR3aa: CASSYERTGGRGYTF
j_gene: TRBJ1-2; v_gene: TRBV30; CDR3aa: CAWTSGRRQGDYGYTF
j_gene: TRBJ2-3; v_gene: TRBV4-2; CDR3aa: CASSQVGLAGGNTQYF
j_gene: TRBJ1-6; v_gene: TRBV7-9; CDR3aa: CASSSASQGANSPLHF
j_gene: TRBJ1-6; v_gene: TRBV28; CDR3aa: CASSLYSYNSPLHF
j_gene: TRBJ1-5; v_gene: TRBV12-5; CDR3aa: CASGRDSSQPQHF
j_gene: TRBJ1-6; v_gene: TRBV6-5; CDR3aa: CASSYDRGGGSPLHF
j_gene: TRBJ2-7; v_gene: TRBV4-3; CDR3aa: CASSHGLALYEQYF
j_gene: TRBJ2-5; v_gene: TRBV6-6; CDR3aa: CASSTGQSQETQYF
j_gene: TRBJ1-1; v_gene: TRBV5-5; CDR3aa: CASSLDRVGTEAFF
j_gene: TRBJ1-4; v_gene: TRBV28; CDR3aa: CASSSPREGRNEKLFF